This paragraph covers one T cell receptor beta chain sequence. Antigen specificity is unknown. Germline V gives CDR1 SGHAT, CDR2 FQNNGV. This CDR3 spans 15 amino acids. Losses at the gene ends were 5 bases for V and 7 bases for J; bases not matched to a gene: 12. This sample is part of a study of neoadjuvant anti-PD-1 for oral cavity cancer. For the study at large: Patients without progression received a fourth nivolumab dose around day 43, then surgical resection on days 50-56. The study, taken as a whole, reports: Non-responders to neoadjuvant nivolumab had significantly more clonal PBMC T cells than responders.

The patients had HPV-negative, locally advanced oral cavity squamous cell carcinoma. Only in-frame clones appear in the TCRdb table, and some are missing; sequencing was by immunoSEQ multiplex PCR. Among 11,000 to 15,000 clones listed, about 68% were seen once. This clonotype originated in a person between 40 and 80 years old with oral cavity squamous cell carcinoma. The input for sequencing was PBMCs, taken before nivolumab (anti-PD-1) treatment. The chain is built from TRBV11-2 and TRBJ2-7; 9 positions match TRBD2. The CDR3 protein is CASSQMGLALAEQYF. In nucleotides, the CDR3 is TGTGCCAGCAGCCAAATGGGACTAGCCCTCGCGGAGCAGTACTTC.